This T cell receptor (beta chain) derives from a study of blood T cell repertoires in COVID-19. Study-level information: COVID-19 samples from acute and convalescent phases originated in the United States, Italy and Spain.

The V end lost 5 bases, the J end lost 1 base, and 10 bases lay between the germline ends. The CDR3 has 14 amino acids. Germline-derived CDR1 and CDR2 are MNHEY and SVGAGI. Produced via immunoSEQ multiplex PCR; TCRdb's table is partial and in-frame only. This sample has about 210,000 clones, with roughly 84% found just once. The study recruited people aged about 18 to 89 years across under 25 US areas. The source is a man aged 30 to 45 in a cohort exposed to, infected with or recovered from COVID-19 (not recorded which). Sequenced material: PBMCs or T cells enriched from blood (not recorded which). The V and J genes are TRBV6-5 and TRBJ2-3, with D possibly matching TRBD2 (5 bases). CDR3: CASSQSGRTDTQYF. DNA of the CDR3: TGTGCCAGCAGTCAAAGCGGACGCACAGATACGCAGTATTTT.